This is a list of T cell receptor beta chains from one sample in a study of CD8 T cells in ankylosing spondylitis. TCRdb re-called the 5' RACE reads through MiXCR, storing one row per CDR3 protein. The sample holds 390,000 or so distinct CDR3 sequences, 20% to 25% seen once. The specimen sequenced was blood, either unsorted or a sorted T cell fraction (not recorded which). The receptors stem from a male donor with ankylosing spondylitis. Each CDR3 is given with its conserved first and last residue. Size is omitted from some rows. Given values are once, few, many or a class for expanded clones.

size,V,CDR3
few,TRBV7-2,CASSSWYGRRTSEQYF
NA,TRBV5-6,CASSWDRTGNTIYF
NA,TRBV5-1,CASDPGQGLGGYTF
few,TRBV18,CASSPSWAVLEPQHF
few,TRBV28,CASRGPGQNTEAFF
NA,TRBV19,CASRTGTGADTQYF
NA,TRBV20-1,CSASYRGRPAERPQHF
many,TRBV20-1,CSAPPPAGTRNEQFF
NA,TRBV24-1,CATSRSKGINYNEQFF
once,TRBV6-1,CASSTNPGQNLNTEAFF